Below are 3 T cell receptor beta chains sequenced from a single sample in a study of T cell repertoires in cytomegalovirus infection. Which antigens these TCRs recognize remains unknown. TCRdb analysed the reads with MiXCR anew, one entry per CDR3 protein. The sample lists about 63,000 distinct CDR3 sequences, 20% to 25% occurring once. Sequencing was performed on CD8+ T cells from cultured PBMCs, taken from culture after CMV antigen stimulation. These receptors originate from a human donor in good health (CMV status not recorded). Some clones in this sample may be carry-over from other donors' samples.

The genes are TRBV11-3 and TRBJ1-1, with no clear D. In germline, CDR1 is SGHNT, CDR2 YENEEA. The CDR3 has 13 amino acids. V was clipped by 4 bases and J by 10 bases, with 16 bases between them. CDR3 sequence: CASSSTTEGSAFF. The CDR3 DNA sequence: TGTGCCAGCAGCTCAACCACAGAGGGTTCAGCTTTCTTT. The complete variable domain, with remaining parts taken from reference TRBV11-3 and TRBJ1-1, reads EAGVVQSPRYKIIEKKQPVAFWCNPISGHNTLYWYLQNLGQGPELLIRYENEEAVDDSQLPKDRFSAERLKGVDSTLKIQPAELGDSAVYLCASSSTTEGSAFFGQGTRLTVV.

This clonotype was seen only once. The chain uses TRBV7-2 and TRBJ2-7, with 8 bases matching TRBD1. Looked up from germline, CDR1 is SGHTA and CDR2 is FQGNSA. CDR3 length: 15 residues. The ends lost 6 bases at V and 2 bases at J; junction bases unmatched: 9. The CDR3 DNA reads TGTGCCAGCAGATTTCGGACAGGGCTAACCTACGAGCAGTACTTC. Its translation: CASRFRTGLTYEQYF. The entire variable domain, with the rest obtained from reference TRBV7-2 and TRBJ2-7, is as follows: GAGVSQSPSNKVTEKGKDVELRCDPISGHTALYWYRQSLGQGLEFLIYFQGNSAPDKSGLPSDRFSAERTGGSVSTLTIQRTQQEDSAVYLCASRFRTGLTYEQYFGPGTRLTVT.

The chain joins TRBV29-1 to TRBJ2-7; D remains unclear. V lost 4 bases and J lost 0, with 10 bases in between. This CDR3 is 13 amino acids long. Germline lookup yields CDR1 SQVTM and CDR2 ANQGSEA. The CDR3 DNA is TGCAGCGTTGCCCTCCAAACCTCCTACGAGCAGTACTTC. Translating gives CSVALQTSYEQYF.